This T cell receptor beta chain was recorded in a study of blood T cells in healthy people across ages. General observations from the study: Diversity was estimated from one million T cells, and these estimates were considered underestimates.

Using a J-beta primer mix together with a sample-barcoded 5' primer, a second PCR was run for roughly 6 to 11 cycles. Tags on each cDNA molecule came from a template-switch adaptor with 12 random nucleotides. One entry per CDR3 protein results from TCRdb running MiXCR on the 5' RACE reads. The sample has approximately 680,000 distinct CDR3 sequences, about 34% seen once. The CDR3 extends over 10 amino acids. CDR1 is DFQATT, CDR2 SNEGSKA, per germline (reference sequence). V lost 8 bases, J lost 7 bases, and 11 bases lay in between. About this clonotype: Its specificity is unknown. This may be a read error, as it is one base from a much larger clone.

The origin of this receptor is a woman of 80 years or more in good health. This rearrangement joins TRBV20-1 to TRBJ1-2; D gene ambiguous. Sequenced input: blood. CDR3 sequence reads: CSTIHGGYTF. CDR3 coding DNA: TGCAGTACTATCCACGGTGGCTACACCTTC.